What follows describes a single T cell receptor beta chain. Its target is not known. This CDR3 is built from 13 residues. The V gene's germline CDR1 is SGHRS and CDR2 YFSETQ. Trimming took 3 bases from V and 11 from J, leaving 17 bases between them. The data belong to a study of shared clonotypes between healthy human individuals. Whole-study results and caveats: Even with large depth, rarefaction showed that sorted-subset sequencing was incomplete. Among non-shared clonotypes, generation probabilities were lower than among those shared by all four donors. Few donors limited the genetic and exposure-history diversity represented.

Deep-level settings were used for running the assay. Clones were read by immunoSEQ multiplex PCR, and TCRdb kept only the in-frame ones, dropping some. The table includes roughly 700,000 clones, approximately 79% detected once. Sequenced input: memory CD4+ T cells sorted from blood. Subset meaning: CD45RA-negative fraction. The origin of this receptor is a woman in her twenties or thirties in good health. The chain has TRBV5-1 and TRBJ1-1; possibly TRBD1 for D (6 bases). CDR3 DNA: TGCGCCAGCAGCTCGGGACAAACCACAGGGGCTTTCTTT. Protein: CASSSGQTTGAFF.